The T cell receptor (beta chain) under discussion was sequenced for a study of early T cells in non-severe SARS-CoV-2 infection (dated by TCRdb to about 2021). For the study in its entirety: Because TCR sequencing was done on bulk RNA from unsorted whole blood, the alpha and beta chains could not be paired.

Library preparation used 5' RACE. TCRdb names NextSeq 500 as the instrument used. Unique molecular identifiers were attached to individual cDNA molecules in the TCR library protocol so that sequencing error and PCR bias could be corrected. Both TCR alpha and beta chains were sequenced, and tight co-correlation was observed between alpha and beta sequence abundances in each sample. Per the authors' processing: V gene, J gene and CDR3 annotation of TCR sequences was performed with Decombinator V4. Expanded TCRs were defined as changing significantly between any two time points under a Poisson model with p below 0.0001. TCR abundances were normalised to the total number of TCRs sequenced per sample and expressed as counts per million. TRAV1-2 paired with TRAJ12, TRAJ20 or TRAJ33 defined MAIT TCRs, while TRAV10 paired with TRAJ18 defined iNKT TCRs. VDJdb, accessed 1 November 2021, was searched for CMV, EBV and SARS-CoV-2 annotated TCRs, excluding TCRs annotated for multiple antigens. TCRdb ran its own pipeline on the public reads, namely fastp trimming at Q25 and MiXCR clone calling, and kept in-frame beta chains. Duplicate CDR3 protein sequences are folded into a single record with the most common DNA and genes. The V and J calls were not made by the authors but by TCRdb's processing. Within this sample are some 88,000 distinct CDR3 sequences, with roughly 17% of them counted one time only. The biggest ten clones account for 4.5% to 6.5% of the sample.

This clonotype has a count of ten or more. This receptor's antigen is unknown. No base quality information exists; no much larger clone differs at one position. On the study overall, not on this receptor specifically: VDJdb matching was skewed toward anti-spike CD8 responses, so virus-specific expansions were likely underestimated and private and CD4 specificities were missed.

From a lookup of the germline V gene, CDR1 and CDR2 are SGDLS and YYNGEE. Its CDR3 holds 12 amino acids, cysteine through phenylalanine. The DNA shown is the 36-base CDR3, in frame from base 1. V is pared back by 6 bases and J by 4 bases, with 10 bases lying between the germline termini. A case-control design nested within a healthcare worker cohort in London, UK, was used, with weekly nasopharyngeal swab PCR tests and blood sampling performed. Between 23 and 31 March 2020, the week of the UK lockdown, healthcare workers were enrolled and then followed up weekly for as long as 16 weeks. The input for sequencing was whole blood, taken at baseline. This clonotype was sampled from an adult who was a healthcare worker with PCR-confirmed SARS-CoV-2 infection or an uninfected control (not recorded which). The sequence links TRBV9 to TRBJ1-2, with the D gene too uncertain to name. CDR3 reads: CASKREIYGYTF. The DNA sequence is TGTGCCAGCAAACGCGAGATCTATGGCTACACCTTC.